The entry that follows covers one T cell receptor (beta chain) sequence. This specimen belongs to a study of blood T cell repertoires in COVID-19. At the level of the study: COVID-19 samples collected from the United States, Italy and Spain covered acute and convalescent phases.

As handled by the study authors: How many nucleated cells were present was estimated from reference gene primer amplification. Measured with immunoSEQ multiplex PCR; TCRdb has only the in-frame clones, and not every one. V, J and clone size were drawn from that table, and D and trimming were deduced from the DNA. The sample has some 40,000 clones; more than 90% are singletons. Germline loops: CDR1 SGHVS, CDR2 FQNEAQ. The CDR3 is made up of 17 amino acids. The ends were cut back, 2 bases at V and 0 bases at J, with 14 bases in the middle. The chain carries TRBV7-8 and TRBJ2-1, with D possibly being TRBD2 (5 bases). The source is a middle-aged man with COVID-19, enrolled during active disease. Sequenced: peripheral blood. The CDR3 region has the DNA TGTGCCAGCAGCTTATCGCGGGTTTGGAGCTCCTACAATGAGCAGTTCTTC. Protein sequence: CASSLSRVWSSYNEQFF.